This T cell receptor (beta chain) was recorded in a study of blood T cell repertoires in COVID-19. Study-level information: Acute-phase and convalescent COVID-19 samples originated in the United States, Italy and Spain. The analysed material was cDNA or gDNA that came from T cells, B-cell-depleted T cells, or PBMCs.

Using immunoSEQ multiplex PCR, the repertoire was profiled, and TCRdb retains in-frame clones only, with some absent. The sample has more than 65,000 clones, under 85% seen once. Germline CDR1 SGHAT, CDR2 FQNNGV. This CDR3 region has 13 residues. V shed 6 bases and J shed 0 bases, with 8 bases lying between them. Source material: peripheral blood. This rearrangement joins TRBV11-2 to TRBJ1-1; possibly TRBD1 for D (6 bases). This sequence was found in a woman in her forties or fifties with acute or convalescent COVID-19. CDR3: CASRGQLNTEAFF. CDR3 in DNA: TGTGCCAGCAGAGGACAGCTGAACACTGAAGCTTTCTTT. Full variable domain (remainder filled in from reference TRBV11-2 and TRBJ1-1): EAGVAQSPRYKIIEKRQSVAFWCNPISGHATLYWYQQILGQGPKLLIQFQNNGVVDDSQLPKDRFSAERLKGVDSTLKIQPAKLEDSAVYLCASRGQLNTEAFFGQGTRLTVV.